The clone carrying this TCR beta chain was counted a few times. Its antigen is not known. The data belong to a study of graft-versus-host responses after intestinal transplantation. Study context: Recipients obtained multivisceral, liver-intestinal, or isolated intestinal transplants. Anti-thymocyte globulin induction was given to all recipients, followed by tacrolimus and steroids for around three years. Findings and caveats of the study: Recipient bone marrow held GvH clones, some seen earlier in ileum or blood. Patients with graft-donor T cell macrochimerism had high graft-versus-host to host-versus-graft clonal ratios in allografts.

The CDR3 runs 13 residues. Per the germline V gene, CDR1 is MNHNS and CDR2 is SASEGT. Between the trimmed V and J ends, which lost 6 bases and 1 base, there was a span of 9 bases. Graft samples were processed, releasing intraepithelial and lamina propria lymphocytes. Only in-frame clones appear in the TCRdb table, and some are missing; sequencing was by immunoSEQ multiplex PCR. This table holds around 8,400 clones, around two thirds found once. Source: ileum tissue, taken nearly 500 days after intestinal transplant. The source of this sequence is a human patient who received an intestinal transplant, so some T cells may come from the graft donor. The chain combines TRBV6-1 with TRBJ1-1, with D unclear. The CDR3 DNA follows: TGTGCCAGCAGAAATGAGGGGAACACTGAAGCTTTCTTT. It translates to CASRNEGNTEAFF.